These T cell receptor beta chains were read from a single sample in a study of CXCR3-negative and CXCR3-positive naive CD8 T cells. No DNA is given; TCRdb re-called the 5' RACE reads and lists each CDR3 protein once. The listing records over 100,000 distinct CDR3 sequences. The source material was naive CXCR3- CD8+ T cells from blood. The receptors here all came from a human donor in good health. Some clones in this sample may be carry-over from other donors' samples. Both conserved end residues are part of each CDR3.

TRBV4-1	TRBJ2-3	CASSQGSGLVLSDTQYF
TRBV28	TRBJ2-5	CASSPSGGATSQETQYF
TRBV7-9	TRBJ2-3	CASSPDFEEADTQYF
TRBV27	TRBJ1-6	CASRGNQRYNSPLHF
TRBV7-9	TRBJ2-1	CASSQGLAGPAYNEQFF
TRBV15	TRBJ2-5	CATGRDRVGQGAQETQYF
TRBV4-2	TRBJ2-1	CASRLAGALYNEQFF
TRBV13	TRBJ2-7	CASRPGGVPYEQYF
TRBV5-6	TRBJ2-7	CASNGTPRTEQYF
TRBV5-1	TRBJ2-3	CASSLVAAGGTDTQYF
TRBV29-1	TRBJ1-3	CSVEDPSLWGNTIYF
TRBV28	TRBJ2-7	CASSLPRNEQYF
TRBV7-8	TRBJ2-1	CASISGGPGFYNEQFF
TRBV5-4	TRBJ1-2	CASSLTRGGTNYGYTF
TRBV4-1	TRBJ2-2	CASSRGTSGNTGELFF
TRBV27	TRBJ2-7	CASRSGAREQYF
TRBV9	TRBJ2-3	CASSPRWGEADTQYF
TRBV7-9	TRBJ2-3	CASSSLASGAPTDTQYF
TRBV19	TRBJ2-1	CASSIDDLAYEQFF
TRBV20-1	TRBJ2-2	CSARSRAEGTGELFF
TRBV4-1	TRBJ1-2	CASSQDPELGNGYTF
TRBV6-1	TRBJ2-3	CASSKRVSGSPPDTQYF